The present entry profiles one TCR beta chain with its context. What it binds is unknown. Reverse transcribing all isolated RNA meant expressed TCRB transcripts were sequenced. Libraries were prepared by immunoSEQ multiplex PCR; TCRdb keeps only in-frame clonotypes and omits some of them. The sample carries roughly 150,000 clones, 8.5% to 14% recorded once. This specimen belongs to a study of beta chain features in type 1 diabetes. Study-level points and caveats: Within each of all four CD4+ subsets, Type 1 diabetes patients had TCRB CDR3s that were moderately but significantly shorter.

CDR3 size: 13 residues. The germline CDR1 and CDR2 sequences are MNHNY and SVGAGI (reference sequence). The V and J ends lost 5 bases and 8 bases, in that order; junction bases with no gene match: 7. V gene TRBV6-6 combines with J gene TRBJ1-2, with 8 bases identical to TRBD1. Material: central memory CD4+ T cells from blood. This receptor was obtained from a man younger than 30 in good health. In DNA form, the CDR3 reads TGTGCCAGCAGTGTCCGGGACAGGTGGGGCTACACCTTC. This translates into CASSVRDRWGYTF.